The 9 T cell receptor beta chains below were found in one sample sequenced in a study of blood T cells in healthy people across ages. It was with a sample-barcoded 5' primer and a J-beta primer mix that a second PCR of about 6 to 12 cycles was run. TCRdb processed the 5' RACE reads anew with MiXCR; each CDR3 protein has one entry. The table records about a million distinct CDR3 sequences, roughly 51% of them present only once. What was sequenced was blood. The source of these receptors is a woman aged 55 to 70 in good health.

This chain joins TRBV25-1 and TRBJ1-2; possibly TRBD1 for D (5 bases). The CDR3 sequence is 13 residues long. V was trimmed by 8 bases and J by 0 bases, leaving 10 bases between them. Germline V gene data show CDR1 as MGHDK and CDR2 as SYGVNS. This chain's CDR3 is CASSNRSNYGYTF. In DNA, the CDR3 is TGTGCCAGCTCAAACAGGTCTAACTATGGCTACACCTTC.

This sequence joins TRBV10-3 and TRBJ1-2; no clear D. V gave up 4 bases and J gave up 3 bases, with 9 bases separating them. This CDR3 comprises 13 residues. Looked up from germline, CDR1 is ENHRY and CDR2 is SYGVKD. Here the CDR3 DNA reads TGTGCCATCAGTGCCGGGAGCGACTATGGCTACACCTTC. It is translated as CAISAGSDYGYTF.

The chain combines TRBV20-1 with TRBJ2-3; no definite D call. Trimming took 3 bases from V and 2 from J, leaving 9 bases between them. There are 13 residues in the CDR3. Looked up from germline, CDR1 is DFQATT and CDR2 is SNEGSKA (reference sequence). CDR3 sequence: CSASSGHTDTQYF. The CDR3 DNA reads as TGCAGTGCTAGTTCCGGCCACACAGATACGCAGTATTTT.

The V call is TRBV6-5, the J call TRBJ2-5, with 7 bases that match TRBD1. The V segment lost 5 bases and the J segment 5 bases; nucleotides outside the gene matches: 11. The germline CDR1 and CDR2 sequences are MNHEY and SVGAGI. The CDR3 loop spans 15 amino acids. The DNA for the CDR3 is TGTGCCAGCAGTAAAACAGGGGTTAGGGCGGAGACCCAGTACTTC. This translates into CASSKTGVRAETQYF.

This clonotype was detected only a few times. The chain joins TRBV2 to TRBJ2-3; D unclear. Germline V gives CDR1 SNHLY, CDR2 FYNNEI. V lost 7 bases to trimming and J lost 4 bases, with 9 bases between them. This CDR3 region has 12 residues. CDR3 sequence (DNA): TGTGCCAGCAAGGCTTCATCAGATACGCAGTATTTT. Translated, it gives CASKASSDTQYF.

This chain connects TRBV27 to TRBJ2-7; TRBD1 matches at 9 bases. This CDR3 has 17 amino acids. The germline gives CDR1 MNHEY, CDR2 SMNVEV (reference sequence). V trimming: 5 bases; J trimming: 2 bases; junction bases outside the gene matches: 13. The CDR3 region is CASSINPRDRDPYEQYF. For the CDR3, the DNA is TGTGCCAGCAGTATAAATCCGCGGGACAGGGACCCCTACGAGCAGTACTTC.

This clonotype was observed a few times. The chain carries TRBV4-2 and TRBJ1-4; D is uncertain. The CDR3 has 19 amino acids. Germline V CDR1 and CDR2: LGHNA, YNFKEQ. Trimming removed 0 bases at V and 8 bases at J, with 25 bases between. CDR3 sequence (DNA): TGTGCCAGCAGCCAAGATCCCCCAAGGTGGGCAGGCGATGGAGAAAAACTGTTTTTT. Protein: CASSQDPPRWAGDGEKLFF.

The CDR3 protein is CASSPQGLSLADEQFF. CDR3 in DNA: TGTGCCAGCAGCCCACAAGGACTCTCCCTTGCCGATGAGCAGTTCTTC. The V gene is TRBV7-2, the J gene TRBJ2-1, with a weak D call TRBD2 (5 bases). This CDR3 is 16 amino acids long. Germline CDR1 SGHTA, CDR2 FQGNSA. The V end lost 5 bases, the J end lost 8 bases, and 22 bases lay between the germline ends.

The chain uses TRBV6-4 and TRBJ2-3, with 12 bases matching TRBD2. The length of the CDR3 is 16 residues. The germline V gene has CDR1 MRHNA and CDR2 SNTAGT. V trimming: 3 bases; J trimming: 0 bases; junction bases outside the gene matches: 1. The CDR3 DNA follows: TGTGCCAGCAGTGAACTAGCGGGGGGAAGCACAGATACGCAGTATTTT. It encodes CASSELAGGSTDTQYF.